This TCR beta chain stems from a study of CD8+ T cells in alopecia areata. Extracted RNA was reverse transcribed into cDNA, the sequencing template. Clones were read by immunoSEQ multiplex PCR, and TCRdb kept only the in-frame ones, dropping some. The sample shows 98,000 or so clones, 55% to 75% of them seen only once. From PBMCs, CD4+ and CD8+ T cells were sorted. Findings of the study overall: Normal skin's resident alphabeta T cells are sequenced alongside lesional scalp T cells. In patients, TCRs were shared less clearly than in mice, and HLA may possibly be involved. Elevated clonality characterized lesional scalp relative to normal scalp, particularly in alopecia totalis/universalis.

The J segment lost 10 bases and the V segment lost 7 bases, leaving 13 bases of the junction unmatched. In germline, CDR1 is SGHDT, CDR2 YYEEEE. This CDR3 region has 14 residues. A note on this clone: Its antigen is not identified.

The material sequenced was CD8+ T cells sorted from blood. The rearrangement uses TRBV5-6 and TRBJ2-1; 8 bases map to TRBD2. The TCR comes from a human donor in good health. The CDR3 nucleotides read TGTGCCAGCTTTTGGGGTAGCGGGGTTACGGAGCAGTTCTTC. Encoded protein: CASFWGSGVTEQFF.